This TCR beta chain appears in the sequencing data of a study of vaccination and CD4 T cells after COVID-19. The CDR3 contains 16 residues. The V segment lost 1 base and the J segment 6 bases; nucleotides outside the gene matches: 7. CDR1 is SGHTA and CDR2 is FQGNSA in the germline V gene. Treatment specified: approximately 11-day PBMC culture with coronavirus spike peptide pools or control peptides (ViraFEST assay). An unexposed donor provided the CD4+ T cells, which were collected before the COVID-19 pandemic (2011-2018). Before TCRs were sequenced, ViraFEST expanded antigen-specific T cells with peptide pools. Worth noting for this clonotype: Its antigen is undetermined.

With the Oncomine TCR Beta short-read assay, DNA from cultured CD4+ T cells was sequenced. A single record per CDR3 protein comes from TCRdb applying MiXCR to the PCR reads. The table records some 7,000 distinct CDR3 sequences, over 45% of them present only once. The sequence derives from a human donor in good health. V and J are TRBV7-2 and TRBJ2-7, with 12 positions matching TRBD1. The sample consisted of CD4+ T cells from blood, cultured in vitro. DNA of the CDR3: TGTGCCAGCAGCTTAGGGTTTTGGGACAGGGGGCGCGAGCAGTACTTC. This codes for CASSLGFWDRGREQYF. The whole variable domain, remainder taken from reference TRBV7-2 and TRBJ2-7, is GAGVSQSPSNKVTEKGKDVELRCDPISGHTALYWYRQSLGQGLEFLIYFQGNSAPDKSGLPSDRFSAERTGGSVSTLTIQRTQQEDSAVYLCASSLGFWDRGREQYFGPGTRLTVT.